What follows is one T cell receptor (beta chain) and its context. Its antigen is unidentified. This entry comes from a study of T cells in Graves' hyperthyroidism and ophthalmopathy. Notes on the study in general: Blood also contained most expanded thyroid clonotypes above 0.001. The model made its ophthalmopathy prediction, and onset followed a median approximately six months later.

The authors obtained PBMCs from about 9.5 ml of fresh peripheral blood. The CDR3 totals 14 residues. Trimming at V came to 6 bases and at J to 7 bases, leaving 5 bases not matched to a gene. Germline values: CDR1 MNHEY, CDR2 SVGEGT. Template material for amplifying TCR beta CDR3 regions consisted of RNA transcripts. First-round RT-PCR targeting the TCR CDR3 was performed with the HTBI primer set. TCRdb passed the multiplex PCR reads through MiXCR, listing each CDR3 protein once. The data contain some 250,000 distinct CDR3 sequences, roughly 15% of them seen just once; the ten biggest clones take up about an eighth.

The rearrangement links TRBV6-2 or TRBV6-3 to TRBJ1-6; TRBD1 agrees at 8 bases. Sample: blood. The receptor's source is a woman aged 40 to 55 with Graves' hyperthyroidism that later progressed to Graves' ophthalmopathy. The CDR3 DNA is TGTGCCAGCAGCCGGGACAGGAGGAATTCACCCCTCCACTTT. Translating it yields CASSRDRRNSPLHF.